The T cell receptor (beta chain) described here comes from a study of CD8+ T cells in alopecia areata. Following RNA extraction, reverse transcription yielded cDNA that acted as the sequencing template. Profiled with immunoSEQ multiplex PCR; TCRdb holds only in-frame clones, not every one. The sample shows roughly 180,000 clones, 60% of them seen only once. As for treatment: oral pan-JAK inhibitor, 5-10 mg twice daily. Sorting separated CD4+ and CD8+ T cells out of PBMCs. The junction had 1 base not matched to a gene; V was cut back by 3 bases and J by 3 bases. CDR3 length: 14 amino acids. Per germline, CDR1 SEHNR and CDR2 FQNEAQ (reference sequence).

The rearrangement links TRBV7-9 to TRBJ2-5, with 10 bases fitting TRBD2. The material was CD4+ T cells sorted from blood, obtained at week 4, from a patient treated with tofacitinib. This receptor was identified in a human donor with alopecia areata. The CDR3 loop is CASSFGLAEETQYF. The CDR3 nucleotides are TGTGCCAGCAGCTTTGGACTAGCGGAAGAGACCCAGTACTTC.